Listed below are T cell receptor beta chains from one sample, sequenced in a study of blood T cells in healthy people across ages. TCRdb processed the 5' RACE reads anew with MiXCR; each CDR3 protein has one entry. The top ten hold less than 20% of the sample, which has 630,000 or so distinct CDR3 sequences, 32% seen once. Material: blood. Every receptor here comes from an elderly woman in good health. The CDR3 runs from the conserved cysteine through the conserved F or W. The order of the fields is J gene, V gene, clone size, D gene, CDR3 DNA, CDR3 protein. A D gene is named only where the DNA matches it firmly. A row's size may be missing; if present it is once, few, many or a size class.

J gene: TRBJ1-4
V gene: TRBV28
clone size: -
D gene: TRBD1
CDR3 DNA: TGTGCCAGCAGGTCAGGGGGCAATGAAAAACTGTTTTTT
CDR3 protein: CASRSGGNEKLFF

J gene: TRBJ1-5
V gene: TRBV7-6
clone size: few
D gene: -
CDR3 DNA: TGTGCCAGCAGCCCCGTGGCAGGGTGGCAGCCCCAGCATTTT
CDR3 protein: CASSPVAGWQPQHF

J gene: TRBJ2-1
V gene: TRBV24-1
clone size: -
D gene: TRBD2
CDR3 DNA: TGTGCCACCAGGCGTCTAGCGGGAGGGAAAAGGAGCTCCTACAATGAGCAGTTCTTC
CDR3 protein: CATRRLAGGKRSSYNEQFF

J gene: TRBJ2-7
V gene: TRBV6-6
clone size: -
D gene: TRBD1
CDR3 DNA: TGTGCCAGCAGTCTTCCGGGACAGGGGAACGAGCAGTACTTC
CDR3 protein: CASSLPGQGNEQYF

J gene: TRBJ2-5
V gene: TRBV28
clone size: -
D gene: -
CDR3 DNA: TGTGCCAGCAGACAGACAGTCCAAGAGACCCAGTACTTC
CDR3 protein: CASRQTVQETQYF

J gene: TRBJ2-6
V gene: TRBV7-8
clone size: -
D gene: -
CDR3 DNA: TGTGCCAGCAGCTTAGTCCCGAGCTCTGGGGCCAACGTCCTGACTTTC
CDR3 protein: CASSLVPSSGANVLTF

J gene: TRBJ2-2
V gene: TRBV7-9
clone size: -
D gene: -
CDR3 DNA: TGTGCCAGCAGCTTAATGGGGGATGGCACCGGGGAGCTGTTTTTT
CDR3 protein: CASSLMGDGTGELFF

J gene: TRBJ1-6
V gene: TRBV7-8
clone size: few
D gene: -
CDR3 DNA: TGTGCCAGCAGCTTACGCAGGGACAATTCACCCCTCCACTTT
CDR3 protein: CASSLRRDNSPLHF

J gene: TRBJ1-6
V gene: TRBV2
clone size: many
D gene: TRBD1
CDR3 DNA: TGTGCCAGCAGTGATAGGGGACAGGGTAGTTCACCCCTCCACTTT
CDR3 protein: CASSDRGQGSSPLHF

J gene: TRBJ2-5
V gene: TRBV7-2
clone size: -
D gene: TRBD2
CDR3 DNA: TGTGCCAGCAGCTTTTTCGCGGGGGGCCGGCAAGAGACCCAGTACTTC
CDR3 protein: CASSFFAGGRQETQYF

J gene: TRBJ1-1
V gene: TRBV7-6
clone size: -
D gene: -
CDR3 DNA: TGTGCCAGCAGCCCCCGACAGATCTCTGAAGCTTTCTTT
CDR3 protein: CASSPRQISEAFF

J gene: TRBJ1-2
V gene: TRBV2
clone size: many
D gene: TRBD1
CDR3 DNA: TGTGCCAGCTCCACAGGGGTTGAGGGCTACACCTTC
CDR3 protein: CASSTGVEGYTF

J gene: TRBJ2-1
V gene: TRBV20-1
clone size: once
D gene: -
CDR3 DNA: TGCAGTGCTAGGCCCCCGGTCGTAAATGAGCAGTTCTTC
CDR3 protein: CSARPPVVNEQFF

J gene: TRBJ2-2
V gene: TRBV2
clone size: -
D gene: -
CDR3 DNA: TGTGCCAGCAGGCAAGACACCGGGGAGCTGTTTTTT
CDR3 protein: CASRQDTGELFF

J gene: TRBJ1-1
V gene: TRBV5-6
clone size: -
D gene: -
CDR3 DNA: TGTGCCAGCAGGTACGTTACGGCTAACACTGAAGCTTTCTTT
CDR3 protein: CASRYVTANTEAFF

J gene: TRBJ1-2
V gene: TRBV7-2
clone size: many
D gene: -
CDR3 DNA: TGTGCCAGCAGCTTCAACTCGGCGTTCTCACCTATGGAGGGCTACACCTTC
CDR3 protein: CASSFNSAFSPMEGYTF

J gene: TRBJ2-2
V gene: TRBV7-8
clone size: -
D gene: TRBD1
CDR3 DNA: TGTGCCAGCAAACAGGGGGCGGGAGACACCGGGGGGCTGTTTTTT
CDR3 protein: CASKQGAGDTGGLFF

J gene: TRBJ1-4
V gene: TRBV2
clone size: many
D gene: -
CDR3 DNA: TGTGCCAGCAGGTACCAAGGTACAACTAATGAAAAACTGTTTTTT
CDR3 protein: CASRYQGTTNEKLFF

J gene: TRBJ1-2
V gene: TRBV15
clone size: -
D gene: -
CDR3 DNA: TGTGCCACCAGCAGAGAGAGGTTCTCTGGCTACACCTTC
CDR3 protein: CATSRERFSGYTF

J gene: TRBJ2-1
V gene: TRBV25-1
clone size: many
D gene: TRBD2
CDR3 DNA: TGTGCCAGCAGTGCCTGGACTAGCGGGGGGGCCTTCTCGAATGAGCAGTTCTTC
CDR3 protein: CASSAWTSGGAFSNEQFF

J gene: TRBJ2-2
V gene: TRBV5-5
clone size: -
D gene: -
CDR3 DNA: TGTGCCAGCAGCCTAACCGGGAGAGAGGGGGCCGGGGAGCTGTTTTTT
CDR3 protein: CASSLTGREGAGELFF

J gene: TRBJ2-5
V gene: TRBV9
clone size: few
D gene: TRBD2
CDR3 DNA: TGTGCCAGCAGCCCCGGGACTAGCGGTTATAAGACCCAGTACTTC
CDR3 protein: CASSPGTSGYKTQYF

J gene: TRBJ1-6
V gene: TRBV20-1
clone size: few
D gene: TRBD1
CDR3 DNA: TGCAGTGCTAGAGATACAGGGGGCGACTCACCCCTCCACTTT
CDR3 protein: CSARDTGGDSPLHF

J gene: TRBJ2-5
V gene: TRBV7-9
clone size: -
D gene: TRBD2
CDR3 DNA: TGTGCCAGCAGCACTCCTAGCGGGGTTCAAGAGACCCAGTACTTC
CDR3 protein: CASSTPSGVQETQYF